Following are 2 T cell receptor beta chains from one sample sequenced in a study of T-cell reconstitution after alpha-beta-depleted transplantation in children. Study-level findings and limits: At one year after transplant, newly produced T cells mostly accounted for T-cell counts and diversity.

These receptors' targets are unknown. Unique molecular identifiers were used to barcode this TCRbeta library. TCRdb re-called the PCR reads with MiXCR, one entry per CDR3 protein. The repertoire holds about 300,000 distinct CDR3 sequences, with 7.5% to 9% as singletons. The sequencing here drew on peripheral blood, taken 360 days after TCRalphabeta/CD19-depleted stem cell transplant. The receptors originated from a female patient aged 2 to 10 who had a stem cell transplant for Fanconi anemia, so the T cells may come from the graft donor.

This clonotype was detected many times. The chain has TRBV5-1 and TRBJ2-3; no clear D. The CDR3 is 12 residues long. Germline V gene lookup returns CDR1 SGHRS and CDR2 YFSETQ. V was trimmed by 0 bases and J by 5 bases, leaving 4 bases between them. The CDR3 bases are TGCGCCAGCAGCTTGGTTGGAGATACGCAGTATTTT. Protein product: CASSLVGDTQYF.

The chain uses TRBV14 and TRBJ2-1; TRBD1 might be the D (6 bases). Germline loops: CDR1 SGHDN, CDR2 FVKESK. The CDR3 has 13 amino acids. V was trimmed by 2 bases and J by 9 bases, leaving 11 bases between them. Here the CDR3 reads CASSQMGAVEQFF. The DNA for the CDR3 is TGTGCCAGCAGCCAAATGGGGGCGGTTGAGCAGTTCTTC.